This T cell receptor (beta chain) was obtained from a study of shared clonotypes between healthy human individuals. Terminally differentiated effector memory CD45RA+ cells were excluded from the naive CD8 cells, which were CD45RO-negative and positively selected for CCR7. V dropped 2 bases and J dropped 6 bases, with 8 bases sitting between them. The CDR3 loop spans 13 amino acids. Germline assignment: CDR1 MNHNY and CDR2 SVGAGI (reference sequence). The data were produced by immunoSEQ multiplex PCR, yet TCRdb's version contains in-frame clones alone and is incomplete. The repertoire consists of some 2 million clones, with about 95% occurring once and the leading ten covering roughly 1.2%.

Sequencing was carried out using naive CD8+ T cells sorted from blood. The chain carries TRBV6-6 and TRBJ2-1, with D maybe TRBD2 (5 bases). The TCR originated in a man aged 18 to 30 in good health. Written as DNA, the CDR3 is TGTGCCAGCAGTTACACTAGTTTCAATGAGCAGTTCTTC. Amino acid sequence: CASSYTSFNEQFF.